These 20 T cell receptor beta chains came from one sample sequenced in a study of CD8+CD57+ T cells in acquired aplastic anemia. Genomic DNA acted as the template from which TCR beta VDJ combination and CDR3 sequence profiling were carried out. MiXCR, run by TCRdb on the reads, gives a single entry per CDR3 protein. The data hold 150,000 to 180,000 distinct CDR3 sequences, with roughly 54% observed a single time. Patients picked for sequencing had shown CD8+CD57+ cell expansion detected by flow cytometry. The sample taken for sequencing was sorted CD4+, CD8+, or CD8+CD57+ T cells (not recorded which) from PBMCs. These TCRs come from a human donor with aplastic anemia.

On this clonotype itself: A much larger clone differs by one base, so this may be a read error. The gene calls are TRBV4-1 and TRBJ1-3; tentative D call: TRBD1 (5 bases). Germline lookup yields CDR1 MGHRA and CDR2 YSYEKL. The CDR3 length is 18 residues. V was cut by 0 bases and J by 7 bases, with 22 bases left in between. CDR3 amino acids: CASSQDSPLGSRANTIYF. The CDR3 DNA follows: TGCGCCAGCAGCCAAGATTCCCCCCTGGGGAGCAGGGCTAACACCATATATTTT.

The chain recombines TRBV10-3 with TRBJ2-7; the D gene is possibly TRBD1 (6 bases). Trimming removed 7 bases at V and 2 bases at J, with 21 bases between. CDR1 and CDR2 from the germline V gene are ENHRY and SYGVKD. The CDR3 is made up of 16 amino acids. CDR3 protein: CAIMEDRAGVTYEQYF. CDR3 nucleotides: TGTGCCATCATGGAGGACCGGGCAGGGGTAACCTACGAGCAGTACTTC.

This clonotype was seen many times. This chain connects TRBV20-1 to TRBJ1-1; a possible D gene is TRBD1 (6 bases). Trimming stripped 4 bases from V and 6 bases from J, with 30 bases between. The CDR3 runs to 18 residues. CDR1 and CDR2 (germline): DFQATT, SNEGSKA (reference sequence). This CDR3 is CSAKKQGGGGDDSPEAFF. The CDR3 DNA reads TGCAGTGCTAAGAAACAGGGAGGCGGGGGCGATGATAGTCCTGAAGCTTTCTTT.

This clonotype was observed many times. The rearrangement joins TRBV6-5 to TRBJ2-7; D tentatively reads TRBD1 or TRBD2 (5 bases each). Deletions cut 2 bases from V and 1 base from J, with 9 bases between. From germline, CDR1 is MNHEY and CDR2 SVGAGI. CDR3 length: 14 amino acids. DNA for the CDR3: TGTGCCAGCAGTTACGGGGACGGTTCCTACGAGCAGTACTTC. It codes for CASSYGDGSYEQYF.

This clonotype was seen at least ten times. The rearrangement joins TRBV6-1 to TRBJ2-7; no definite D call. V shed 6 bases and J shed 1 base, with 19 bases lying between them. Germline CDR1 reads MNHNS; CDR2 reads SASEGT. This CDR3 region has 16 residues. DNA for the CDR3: TGTGCCAGCAGAATCGGACGGCTACAAGAATCCTACGAGCAGTACTTC. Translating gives CASRIGRLQESYEQYF.

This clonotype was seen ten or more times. CDR3 protein: CASMSRDFRTDTQYF. The CDR3 bases are TGTGCCAGCATGTCTCGGGACTTCCGCACAGATACGCAGTATTTT. V usage is TRBV2 and J usage is TRBJ2-3; weak D call: TRBD2 (6 bases). The CDR3 extends over 15 amino acids. V was pared by 7 bases and J by 1 base, with 15 bases between. From germline, CDR1 is SNHLY and CDR2 FYNNEI.

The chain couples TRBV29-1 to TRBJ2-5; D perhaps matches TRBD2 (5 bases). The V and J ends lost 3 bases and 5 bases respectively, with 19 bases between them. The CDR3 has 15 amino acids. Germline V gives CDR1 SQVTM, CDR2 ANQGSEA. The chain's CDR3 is CSVDRGMGITETQYF. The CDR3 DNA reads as TGCAGCGTTGACCGAGGGATGGGAATTACGGAGACCCAGTACTTC.

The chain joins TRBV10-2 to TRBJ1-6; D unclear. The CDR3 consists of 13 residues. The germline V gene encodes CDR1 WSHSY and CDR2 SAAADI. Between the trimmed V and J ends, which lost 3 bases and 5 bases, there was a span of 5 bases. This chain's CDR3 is CASSDRNNSPLHF. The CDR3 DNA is TGCGCCAGCAGTGACAGAAATAATTCACCCCTCCACTTT.

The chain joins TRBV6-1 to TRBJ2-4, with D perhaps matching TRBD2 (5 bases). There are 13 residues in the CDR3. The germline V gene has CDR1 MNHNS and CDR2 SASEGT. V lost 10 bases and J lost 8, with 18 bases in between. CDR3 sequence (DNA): TGTGCCACCTTAGGCGGCCGGGGAGACATTCAGTACTTC. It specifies CATLGGRGDIQYF.

The CDR3 coding sequence is TGTGCCAGCGCTAGCCTAGCGGGGGGCATCAATGAGCAGTTCTTC. It specifies CASASLAGGINEQFF. V gene TRBV2 combines with J gene TRBJ2-1; 11 positions match TRBD2. V lost 8 bases to trimming and J lost 6 bases; unmatched junction nucleotides: 9. From germline, CDR1 is SNHLY and CDR2 FYNNEI. This CDR3 region has 15 residues.

CDR3 DNA sequence: TGTGCCAGCAGCCAAGAGTACGGTACTAACTATGGCTACACCTTC. Translation: CASSQEYGTNYGYTF. This chain connects TRBV3-1 to TRBJ1-2, with D unresolved. CDR3 length: 15 amino acids. V lost 0 bases to trimming and J lost 0 bases, with 8 bases between them. The germline V gene encodes CDR1 LGHDT and CDR2 YNNKEL (reference sequence).

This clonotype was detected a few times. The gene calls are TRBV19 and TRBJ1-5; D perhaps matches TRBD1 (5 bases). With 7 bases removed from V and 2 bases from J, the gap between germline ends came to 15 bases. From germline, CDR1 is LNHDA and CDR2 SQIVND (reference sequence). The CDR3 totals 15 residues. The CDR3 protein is CASNPMGGGNQPQHF. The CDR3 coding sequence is TGTGCCAGTAATCCCATGGGGGGAGGCAATCAGCCCCAGCATTTT.

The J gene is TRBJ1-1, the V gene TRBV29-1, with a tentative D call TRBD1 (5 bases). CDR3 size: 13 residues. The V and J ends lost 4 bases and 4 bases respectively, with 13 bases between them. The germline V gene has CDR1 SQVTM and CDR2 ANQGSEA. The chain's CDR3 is CSVGGRVGTEAFF. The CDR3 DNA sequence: TGCAGCGTTGGTGGCAGGGTCGGCACTGAAGCTTTCTTT.

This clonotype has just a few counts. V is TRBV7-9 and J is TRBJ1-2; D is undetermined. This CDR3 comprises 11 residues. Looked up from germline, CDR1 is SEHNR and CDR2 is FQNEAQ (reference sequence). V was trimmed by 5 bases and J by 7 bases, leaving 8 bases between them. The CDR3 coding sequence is TGTGCCAGCAGCCTCCAGGCTGGCTACACCTTC. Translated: CASSLQAGYTF.

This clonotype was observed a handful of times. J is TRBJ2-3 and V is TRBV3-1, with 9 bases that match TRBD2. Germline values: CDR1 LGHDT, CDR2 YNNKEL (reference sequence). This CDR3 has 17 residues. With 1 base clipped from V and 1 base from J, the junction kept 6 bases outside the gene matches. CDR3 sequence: CASSQVRIAGGTDTQYF. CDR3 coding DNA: TGTGCCAGCAGCCAAGTCCGCATAGCGGGGGGCACAGATACGCAGTATTTT.

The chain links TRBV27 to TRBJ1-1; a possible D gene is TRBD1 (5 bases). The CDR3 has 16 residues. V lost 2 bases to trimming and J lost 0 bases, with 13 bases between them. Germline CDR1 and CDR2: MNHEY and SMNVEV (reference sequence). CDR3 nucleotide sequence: TGTGCCAGCAGTTTAAGGGGAAGGGGATTGAACACTGAAGCTTTCTTT. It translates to CASSLRGRGLNTEAFF.

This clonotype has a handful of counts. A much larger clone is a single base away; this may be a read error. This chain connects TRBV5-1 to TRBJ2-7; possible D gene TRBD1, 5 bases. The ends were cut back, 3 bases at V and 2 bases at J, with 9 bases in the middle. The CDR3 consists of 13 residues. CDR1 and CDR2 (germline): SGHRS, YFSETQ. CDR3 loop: CASSWLTAYEQYF. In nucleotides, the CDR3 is TGCGCCAGCAGCTGGCTGACAGCCTACGAGCAGTACTTC.

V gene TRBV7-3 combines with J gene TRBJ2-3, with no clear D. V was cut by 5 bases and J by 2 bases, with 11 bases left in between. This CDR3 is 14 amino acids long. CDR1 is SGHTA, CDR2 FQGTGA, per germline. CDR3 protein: CASSISRDTDTQYF. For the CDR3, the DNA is TGTGCCAGCAGCATTAGCAGAGACACAGATACGCAGTATTTT.

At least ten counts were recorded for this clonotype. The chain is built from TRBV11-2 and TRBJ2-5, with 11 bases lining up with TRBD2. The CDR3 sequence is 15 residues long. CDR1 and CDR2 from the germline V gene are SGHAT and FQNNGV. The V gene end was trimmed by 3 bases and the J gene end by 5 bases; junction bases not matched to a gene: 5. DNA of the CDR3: TGTGCCAGCAGCTTCCTAGCGGGGGGCGTCGAGACCCAGTACTTC. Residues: CASSFLAGGVETQYF.

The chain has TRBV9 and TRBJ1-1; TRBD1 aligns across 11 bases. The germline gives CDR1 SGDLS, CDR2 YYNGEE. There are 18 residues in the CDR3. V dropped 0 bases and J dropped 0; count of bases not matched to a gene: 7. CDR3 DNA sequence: TGTGCCAGCAGCGTAGAATTGGGACAGGGGGTAATGAACACTGAAGCTTTCTTT. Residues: CASSVELGQGVMNTEAFF.